This entry lists 32 T cell receptor beta chains sequenced from one sample in a study of graft-versus-host responses after intestinal transplantation. Investigators treated the graft tissue so that it released intraepithelial and lamina propria lymphocytes. The protocol was immunoSEQ multiplex PCR, while the TCRdb copy is restricted to in-frame clones and leaves out a portion. Of 13,000 or so clones listed, 70% to 85% are singletons. The material was ileum tissue, obtained 16 days after intestinal transplant. These receptors were taken from a human patient who received an intestinal transplant, so some T cells may come from the graft donor.

The chain links TRBV6-1 to TRBJ2-1; 8 bases fit TRBD1. With 6 bases clipped from V and 10 bases from J, the junction kept 5 bases outside the gene matches. The CDR3 spans 12 residues. CDR1 and CDR2 (germline): MNHNS, SASEGT. CDR3 residues: CASRTGDDEQFF. CDR3 sequence (DNA): TGTGCCAGCAGGACAGGGGATGACGAGCAGTTCTTC.

The J gene is TRBJ1-2, the V gene TRBV10-3, with 12 bases fitting TRBD1. Looked up from germline, CDR1 is ENHRY and CDR2 is SYGVKD. CDR3 length: 12 amino acids. The V and J ends lost 8 bases and 8 bases, in that order; junction bases with no gene match: 3. The DNA of the CDR3 is TGTGCCATCCGGGACAGGGGGCGAGGCTACACCTTC. Encoded protein: CAIRDRGRGYTF.

This chain connects TRBV28 to TRBJ1-1; D remains ambiguous. The length of the CDR3 is 13 residues. The ends were cut back, 5 bases at V and 1 base at J, with 8 bases in the middle. Germline lookup yields CDR1 MDHEN and CDR2 SYDVKM. The CDR3 spells CASSLVRNTEAFF. The CDR3 DNA reads as TGTGCCAGCAGTCTAGTCCGGAACACTGAAGCTTTCTTT.

This clone was seen a few times. The chain uses TRBV4-2 and TRBJ1-4; D is possibly TRBD1 (5 bases). The CDR3 runs 12 residues. Germline V gene sequence: CDR1 LGHNA, CDR2 YNFKEQ. Trimming shortened V by 2 bases and J by 16 bases, and 14 bases separated the two germline ends. The CDR3 nucleotides are TGTGCCAGCAGCCAATATGGCGGGGGTAGGTTTTTT. This sequence encodes CASSQYGGGRFF.

This sequence joins TRBV6-5 and TRBJ2-3, with TRBD2 matching 14 bases. The J segment lost 3 bases and the V segment lost 6 bases, leaving 2 bases of the junction unmatched. Germline V gene data show CDR1 as MNHEY and CDR2 as SVGAGI. The CDR3 totals 15 residues. CDR3 nucleotides: TGTGCCAGCAGGACTAGCGGGGGGGCTACAGATACGCAGTATTTT. This translates into CASRTSGGATDTQYF.

This clone was seen a handful of times. V usage is TRBV28 and J usage is TRBJ1-4; D call uncertain. V was clipped by 6 bases and J by 8 bases, with 4 bases between them. Germline CDR1 MDHEN, CDR2 SYDVKM. This CDR3 is 10 amino acids long. The CDR3 region has the DNA TGTGCCAGCAGGAGGGAAAAACTGTTTTTT. This encodes CASRREKLFF.

The chain joins TRBV6-5 to TRBJ2-3; 7 nucleotides line up with TRBD1. The CDR3 loop spans 14 amino acids. Trimming at V came to 6 bases and at J to 2 bases, leaving 5 bases not matched to a gene. Germline V gives CDR1 MNHEY, CDR2 SVGAGI. The CDR3 protein is CASRLTGSTDTQYF. The CDR3 bases are TGTGCCAGCAGGTTGACAGGGTCCACAGATACGCAGTATTTT.

This clone has only a few counts. The chain carries TRBV7-2 and TRBJ1-5; D unresolved. Germline-derived CDR1 and CDR2 are SGHTA and FQGNSA. V gave up 5 bases and J gave up 2 bases, with 10 bases separating them. The length of the CDR3 is 14 residues. This chain's CDR3 is CASSARHGNQPQHF. In nucleotides, the CDR3 is TGTGCCAGCAGCGCTCGACATGGCAATCAGCCCCAGCATTTT. The complete variable domain, with remaining parts taken from reference TRBV7-2 and TRBJ1-5, reads GAGVSQSPSNKVTEKGKDVELRCDPISGHTALYWYRQSLGQGLEFLIYFQGNSAPDKSGLPSDRFSAERTGGSVSTLTIQRTQQEDSAVYLCASSARHGNQPQHFGDGTRLSIL.

The gene calls are TRBV5-1 and TRBJ2-3; D is possibly TRBD2 (5 bases). The CDR3 is 16 residues long. Germline CDR1 SGHRS, CDR2 YFSETQ. The V end lost 1 base, the J end lost 0 bases, and 12 bases lay between the germline ends. CDR3 DNA: TGCGCCAGCAGCTTGTTGGTAGCGCCTAGCACAGATACGCAGTATTTT. Translating it yields CASSLLVAPSTDTQYF.

This clone was picked up a small number of times. CDR3: CASSRKPGLAGGEQYF. In nucleotides, the CDR3 is TGTGCCAGCAGTCGTAAACCGGGACTAGCGGGAGGCGAGCAGTACTTC. V and J are TRBV7-6 and TRBJ2-7; the match to TRBD2 covers 15 bases. This CDR3 region has 16 residues. The V gene end was trimmed by 6 bases and the J gene end by 6 bases; junction bases not matched to a gene: 9. Germline V gene lookup returns CDR1 SGHVS and CDR2 FNYEAQ.

The sample holds one count of this clone. V gene TRBV7-9 combines with J gene TRBJ2-3; D perhaps matches TRBD1 (6 bases). The CDR3 extends over 16 amino acids. Germline CDR1 is SEHNR and CDR2 is FQNEAQ (reference sequence). V lost 3 bases, J lost 0 bases, and 13 bases lay in between. The CDR3 loop is CASSFSGVTSTDTQYF. As DNA, the CDR3 is TGTGCCAGCAGCTTCTCAGGGGTAACGAGCACAGATACGCAGTATTTT.

This clone has just one count. The chain has TRBV30 and TRBJ2-3; D is unclear. The CDR3 is 12 residues long. Germline V lookup: CDR1 GTSNPN, CDR2 SVGIG (reference sequence). The V gene lost 2 bases and the J gene lost 2 bases, with 5 bases spanning the gap. CDR3 DNA sequence: TGTGCCTGGAGTTGGGCCACAGATACGCAGTATTTT. Its protein is CAWSWATDTQYF.

This CDR3 is CASSLIRWTSGSSYNEQFF. CDR3 in DNA: TGTGCCAGCAGTTTAATTCGGTGGACTAGCGGGAGCTCCTACAATGAGCAGTTCTTC. The chain uses TRBV28 and TRBJ2-1; 13 nucleotides line up with TRBD2. This CDR3 contains 19 residues. After removal of 2 bases from V and 0 bases from J, the junction contained 7 bases not matched to a gene. CDR1 and CDR2 (germline): MDHEN, SYDVKM. The full variable domain, completed using reference TRBV28 and TRBJ2-1, is DVKVTQSSRYLVKRTGEKVFLECVQDMDHENMFWYRQDPGLGLRLIYFSYDVKMKEKGDIPEGYSVSREKKERFSLILESASTNQTSMYLCASSLIRWTSGSSYNEQFFGPGTRLTVL.

This rearrangement joins TRBV9 to TRBJ2-2; D gene uncertain. This CDR3 spans 12 amino acids. The germline V gene has CDR1 SGDLS and CDR2 YYNGEE. Trimming took off 1 base at V and 6 bases at J, with 4 bases between the two ends. The CDR3 region is CASSVSSGELFF. DNA of the CDR3: TGTGCCAGCAGCGTAAGCTCCGGGGAGCTGTTTTTT.

This sequence joins TRBV4-1 and TRBJ1-5, with TRBD1 matching over 9 bases. CDR3 length: 14 residues. Germline values: CDR1 MGHRA, CDR2 YSYEKL. With 3 bases clipped from V and 5 bases from J, the junction kept 2 bases outside the gene matches. This CDR3 is CASSHRQGDQPQHF. Here the CDR3 DNA reads TGCGCCAGCAGCCACAGACAGGGGGATCAGCCCCAGCATTTT.

The chain links TRBV6-6 to TRBJ1-5, with D possibly being TRBD1 (6 bases). The CDR3 is 16 amino acids. The V gene's germline CDR1 is MNHNY and CDR2 SVGAGI (reference sequence). Trimming cost V 2 bases and J 5 bases, with 16 bases left between them. The CDR3 is CASSYLLIRGDQPQHF. CDR3 DNA sequence: TGTGCCAGCAGTTACCTTCTCATCAGGGGTGATCAGCCCCAGCATTTT.

The V and J genes are TRBV25-1 and TRBJ2-7; 12 nucleotides match TRBD2. CDR3 length: 17 amino acids. V gave up 3 bases and J gave up 2 bases; unmatched junction bases: 8. Germline CDR1 and CDR2: MGHDK and SYGVNS. CDR3 sequence reads: CASSERGLAGITYEQYF. CDR3 sequence (DNA): TGTGCCAGCAGTGAGCGGGGACTAGCGGGTATCACCTACGAGCAGTACTTC.

The V call is TRBV5-5, the J call TRBJ2-1, with 13 nucleotides matching TRBD2. The CDR3 has 18 residues. J gave up 2 bases and V 4 bases, and 9 bases lay outside the gene matches. In germline, CDR1 is SGHKS, CDR2 YYEKEE (reference sequence). CDR3 coding DNA: TGTGCCAGCAGCCCAAGGGGACTAGCGGGGTCGACCTACAATGAGCAGTTCTTC. Translation gives CASSPRGLAGSTYNEQFF.

The CDR3 DNA is TGTGCCAGCTCTTGGGACAGGCCTCCTGGGGCCAACGTCCTGACTTTC. This gives the protein CASSWDRPPGANVLTF. The rearrangement uses TRBV18 and TRBJ2-6, with TRBD1 matching 8 bases. Germline lookup yields CDR1 KGHSH and CDR2 LQKENI. The CDR3 sequence is 16 residues long. V shed 6 bases, J shed 2 bases, and the junction held 6 bases outside the gene matches. Looking up the rest from reference TRBV18 and TRBJ2-6 gives the full variable domain: NAGVMQNPRHLVRRRGQEARLRCSPMKGHSHVYWYRQLPEEGLKFMVYLQKENIIDESGMPKERFSAEFPKEGPSILRIQQVVRGDSAAYFCASSWDRPPGANVLTFGAGSRLTVL.

The chain recombines TRBV7-9 with TRBJ1-2, with no clear D. This CDR3 has 12 residues. Trimming removed 4 bases from V and 3 bases from J, with 6 bases in between. Germline CDR1 reads SEHNR; CDR2 reads FQNEAQ (reference sequence). The CDR3 DNA follows: TGTGCCAGCAGCTCACGGGACTATGGCTACACCTTC. This translates into CASSSRDYGYTF.

This clone was counted a few times. The CDR3 spells CASSAMTRWETQYF. CDR3 bases: TGTGCCAGCAGTGCAATGACTAGATGGGAGACCCAGTACTTC. V gene TRBV6-6 combines with J gene TRBJ2-5; possible D gene TRBD2, 6 bases. The CDR3 totals 14 residues. The V end lost 5 bases, the J end lost 5 bases, and 15 bases lay between the germline ends. Germline assignment: CDR1 MNHNY and CDR2 SVGAGI (reference sequence).

The chain carries TRBV5-5 and TRBJ2-7, with 9 bases aligning to TRBD2. Germline assignment: CDR1 SGHKS and CDR2 YYEKEE (reference sequence). CDR3 size: 16 residues. Losses at the gene ends were 3 bases for V and 2 bases for J; bases not matched to a gene: 9. For the CDR3, the DNA is TGTGCCAGCAGCTCCCCCTTTAGCGGGAGAGCCTACGAGCAGTACTTC. This encodes CASSSPFSGRAYEQYF. The variable domain in full, with the rest retrieved from reference TRBV5-5 and TRBJ2-7, is DAGVTQSPTHLIKTRGQQVTLRCSPISGHKSVSWYQQVLGQGPQFIFQYYEKEERGRGNFPDRFSARQFPNYSSELNVNALLLGDSALYLCASSSPFSGRAYEQYFGPGTRLTVT.

The rearrangement uses TRBV5-5 and TRBJ2-5; 10 nucleotides align to TRBD1. Germline V lookup: CDR1 SGHKS, CDR2 YYEKEE (reference sequence). V gave up 0 bases and J gave up 2 bases; unmatched junction bases: 13. CDR3 size: 19 residues. The CDR3 loop reads CASSLDWDRGVGAQETQYF. In DNA, the CDR3 is TGTGCCAGCAGCTTGGATTGGGACAGGGGAGTCGGAGCTCAAGAGACCCAGTACTTC.

The J gene is TRBJ1-1, the V gene TRBV7-3, with 8 bases aligning to TRBD1. The CDR3 runs 14 residues. Germline V gene sequence: CDR1 SGHTA, CDR2 FQGTGA. V lost 2 bases to trimming and J lost 1 base; unmatched junction nucleotides: 0. The CDR3 DNA follows: TGTGCCAGCAGCTTACAGGGGGCGAACACTGAAGCTTTCTTT. Protein: CASSLQGANTEAFF. Based on the CDR3 plus reference TRBV7-3 and TRBJ1-1, the full variable domain is GAGVSQTPSNKVTEKGKYVELRCDPISGHTALYWYRQSLGQGPEFLIYFQGTGAADDSGLPNDRFFAVRPEGSVSTLKIQRTERGDSAVYLCASSLQGANTEAFFGQGTRLTVV.

This sequence joins TRBV5-1 and TRBJ2-7, with D perhaps TRBD2 (5 bases). There are 15 residues in the CDR3. Germline CDR1 is SGHRS and CDR2 is YFSETQ. V was shortened by 3 bases and J by 1 base, with 14 bases between the two germline ends. CDR3 bases: TGCGCCAGCAGCTGGGATAGGACTGCTTCCTACGAGCAGTACTTC. This sequence encodes CASSWDRTASYEQYF.

This chain connects TRBV6-5 to TRBJ1-3, with no clear D. Per germline, CDR1 MNHEY and CDR2 SVGAGI. The CDR3 length is 15 residues. Trimming removed 6 bases at V and 0 bases at J, with 12 bases between. CDR3 sequence: CASRGTGLSGNTIYF. The CDR3 nucleotides are TGTGCCAGCAGAGGCACCGGACTCTCTGGAAACACCATATATTTT.

This sequence joins TRBV19 and TRBJ1-2, with TRBD1 matching 8 bases. The CDR3 totals 14 residues. Trimming cost V 4 bases and J 7 bases; bases outside gene matches: 8. Looked up from germline, CDR1 is LNHDA and CDR2 is SQIVND (reference sequence). The CDR3 protein is CASSTDRVGTGYTF. The CDR3 DNA reads as TGTGCCAGTAGTACGGACAGGGTAGGGACTGGCTACACCTTC.

This clone was seen a handful of times. The genes are TRBV30 and TRBJ1-4, with D perhaps matching TRBD1 (6 bases). The ends were cut back, 3 bases at V and 4 bases at J, with 9 bases in the middle. The germline gives CDR1 GTSNPN, CDR2 SVGIG (reference sequence). The length of the CDR3 is 13 residues. CDR3 in DNA: TGTGCCTGGAGCGGACAGCTTAATGAAAAACTGTTTTTT. Its translation is CAWSGQLNEKLFF.

This clone is a singleton in its sample. The genes are TRBV5-4 and TRBJ2-1; 11 bases line up with TRBD2. This CDR3 is built from 15 residues. Germline-derived CDR1 and CDR2 are SGHNT and YYREEE (reference sequence). With 4 bases clipped from V and 3 bases from J, the junction kept 3 bases outside the gene matches. The CDR3 sequence is CASSQGLADYNEQFF. The CDR3 DNA reads as TGTGCCAGCAGCCAGGGACTAGCGGACTACAATGAGCAGTTCTTC.

The J gene is TRBJ2-1, the V gene TRBV6-5, with a weak D call TRBD2 (5 bases). Germline lookup yields CDR1 MNHEY and CDR2 SVGAGI. The length of the CDR3 is 14 residues. The V end was cut by 0 bases, the J end by 12 bases, with 15 bases between. This chain's CDR3 is CASSYSNVGSRQFF. For the CDR3, the DNA is TGTGCCAGCAGTTACTCGAATGTGGGGAGCAGGCAGTTCTTC.

The V and J genes are TRBV27 and TRBJ1-1; 11 positions match TRBD1. CDR3 size: 16 residues. The germline V gene encodes CDR1 MNHEY and CDR2 SMNVEV (reference sequence). Trimming cost V 4 bases and J 0 bases; bases outside gene matches: 4. CDR3 residues: CASSYGQGAVNTEAFF. The DNA for the CDR3 is TGTGCCAGCAGTTACGGACAGGGGGCCGTGAACACTGAAGCTTTCTTT.

This clone was detected a few times. The chain is built from TRBV6-1 and TRBJ2-7; possibly TRBD2 for D (6 bases). The V end was cut by 3 bases, the J end by 3 bases, with 9 bases between. The CDR3 totals 13 residues. Per germline, CDR1 MNHNS and CDR2 SASEGT. CDR3 amino acids: CASSDGSIYEQYF. The CDR3 DNA follows: TGTGCCAGCAGTGACGGGAGTATCTACGAGCAGTACTTC.